The 29 T cell receptor beta chains listed next were all sequenced from one sample in a study of OX40 agonist ivuxolimab in advanced cancers. Assay: immunoSEQ multiplex PCR; the TCRdb copy retains only in-frame clones and omits some. The sample holds about 92,000 clones, 84% seen once. The sequencing here drew on CD4+ or CD8+ T cells sorted from blood, taken in a trial of the OX40 agonist ivuxolimab. These receptors all come from an adult with an advanced solid tumor such as melanoma, head and neck, liver or kidney cancer.

The chain couples TRBV6-5 to TRBJ1-6, with 7 bases that match TRBD1. V lost 2 bases to trimming and J lost 10 bases; unmatched junction nucleotides: 5. From germline, CDR1 is MNHEY and CDR2 SVGAGI. This CDR3 region has 14 residues. CDR3 sequence reads: CASSYRQGESPLHF. CDR3 bases: TGTGCCAGCAGTTACCGACAGGGTGAATCACCCCTCCACTTT.

The chain is built from TRBV15 and TRBJ1-2; D remains unclear. Trimming took off 6 bases at V and 4 bases at J, with 12 bases between the two ends. This CDR3 spans 13 amino acids. CDR1 is LNHNV and CDR2 is YYDKDF in the germline V gene (reference sequence). CDR3 DNA: TGTGCCACCAGTGGCTCACAGCTCTATGGCTACACCTTC. Encoded protein: CATSGSQLYGYTF. The full variable domain, completed using reference TRBV15 and TRBJ1-2, is DAMVIQNPRYQVTQFGKPVTLSCSQTLNHNVMYWYQQKSSQAPKLLFHYYDKDFNNEADTPDNFQSRRPNTSFCFLDIRSPGLGDTAMYLCATSGSQLYGYTFGSGTRLTVV.

This clone occurred a few times. The chain uses TRBV19 and TRBJ1-4; 9 nucleotides line up with TRBD1. The V gene's germline CDR1 is LNHDA and CDR2 SQIVND (reference sequence). The CDR3 totals 14 residues. V shed 6 bases, J shed 7 bases, and the junction held 6 bases outside the gene matches. The CDR3: CASSTGGSIEKLFF. The CDR3, as DNA: TGTGCCAGTAGCACAGGGGGCAGCATTGAAAAACTGTTTTTT.

This chain links TRBV10-3 with TRBJ2-3; the match to TRBD2 covers 7 bases. CDR3 length: 15 residues. Germline values: CDR1 ENHRY, CDR2 SYGVKD. V shed 4 bases, J shed 1 base, and the junction held 5 bases outside the gene matches. In DNA, the CDR3 is TGTGCCATCAGTGTAGCGGGCTGGGGCACAGATACGCAGTATTTT. Encoded protein: CAISVAGWGTDTQYF.

V usage is TRBV7-9 and J usage is TRBJ2-3, with D tentatively TRBD1 (6 bases). The V end lost 2 bases, the J end lost 2 bases, and 17 bases lay between the germline ends. The germline V gene has CDR1 SEHNR and CDR2 FQNEAQ (reference sequence). The length of the CDR3 is 17 residues. The CDR3 bases are TGTGCCAGCAGCTTATGGGTACATGGACAGCACACAGATACGCAGTATTTT. It encodes CASSLWVHGQHTDTQYF.

The J gene is TRBJ2-3, the V gene TRBV7-9; D may be TRBD2 (6 bases). V was shortened by 3 bases and J by 4 bases, with 8 bases between the two germline ends. CDR3 length: 13 amino acids. Per the germline V gene, CDR1 is SEHNR and CDR2 is FQNEAQ (reference sequence). The CDR3 loop reads CASSFGGADTQYF. CDR3 sequence (DNA): TGTGCCAGCAGCTTCGGGGGTGCAGATACGCAGTATTTT.

J is TRBJ2-7 and V is TRBV6-6; D not resolved. Germline V gene data show CDR1 as MNHNY and CDR2 as SVGAGI (reference sequence). This CDR3 has 14 residues. Trimming removed 6 bases at V and 0 bases at J, with 12 bases between. The CDR3 sequence is CASSVGPDSYEQYF. For the CDR3, the DNA is TGTGCCAGCAGCGTAGGGCCGGACTCCTACGAGCAGTACTTC.

This clone is a singleton in its sample. The gene calls are TRBV2 and TRBJ2-3, with TRBD2 matching over 14 bases. The CDR3 consists of 15 residues. Losses at the gene ends were 5 bases for V and 4 bases for J; bases not matched to a gene: 2. CDR1 and CDR2 from the germline V gene are SNHLY and FYNNEI. The CDR3 nucleotides are TGTGCCAGCAGTTGGACTAGCGGGGGGCCAGATACGCAGTATTTT. Its translation is CASSWTSGGPDTQYF.

The V gene is TRBV21-1, the J gene TRBJ1-5; the table's D call of TRBD1 was not tested on the DNA. TRBV21-1 is an annotated pseudogene. The CDR3 has 17 residues. DNA for the CDR3: TGTGCCAGCAGCAAAGCGCCGACTAAGGGGGTCAATCAGCCCCAGCATTTT. Protein sequence: CASSKAPTKGVNQPQHF.

The rearrangement uses TRBV27 and TRBJ1-1; D possibly corresponds to TRBD1 (5 bases). The CDR3 is 13 amino acids. Germline loops: CDR1 MNHEY, CDR2 SMNVEV (reference sequence). Trimming removed 5 bases from V and 1 base from J, with 8 bases in between. CDR3 in amino acids: CASSGDRNTEAFF. The CDR3 bases are TGTGCCAGCAGTGGGGACCGGAACACTGAAGCTTTCTTT.

The rearrangement links TRBV4-1 to TRBJ1-4; no reliable D call. V gave up 0 bases and J gave up 7 bases, with 15 bases separating them. This CDR3 has 16 residues. Germline CDR1 reads MGHRA; CDR2 reads YSYEKL. Here the CDR3 reads CASSQDFRDMGEKLFF. DNA of the CDR3: TGCGCCAGCAGCCAAGATTTCAGAGATATGGGTGAAAAACTGTTTTTT.

The chain links TRBV5-6 to TRBJ1-6; D remains ambiguous. The V end lost 4 bases, the J end lost 7 bases, and 9 bases lay between the germline ends. The V gene's germline CDR1 is SGHDT and CDR2 YYEEEE. The CDR3 is 13 residues long. CDR3 in DNA: TGTGCCAGCAGCCGGGATAGCAATTCACCCCTCCACTTT. Translation: CASSRDSNSPLHF.

The chain is built from TRBV2 and TRBJ1-2; D not resolved. Trimming took 6 bases from V and 4 from J, leaving 9 bases between them. There are 12 residues in the CDR3. Germline V gene lookup returns CDR1 SNHLY and CDR2 FYNNEI. DNA of the CDR3: TGTGCCAGCAGGGAGGGCTCCTATGGCTACACCTTC. As protein: CASREGSYGYTF. Full variable domain (missing parts from reference TRBV2 and TRBJ1-2): EPEVTQTPSHQVTQMGQEVILRCVPISNHLYFYWYRQILGQKVEFLVSFYNNEISEKSEIFDDQFSVERPDGSNFTLKIRSTKLEDSAMYFCASREGSYGYTFGSGTRLTVV.

The rearrangement uses TRBV14 and TRBJ1-1, with D perhaps matching TRBD1 (5 bases). The CDR3 runs to 13 residues. The germline V and J ends were trimmed by 4 bases and 5 bases, with 11 bases remaining between them. Germline V gene sequence: CDR1 SGHDN, CDR2 FVKESK. The CDR3 is CASSPGGRTEAFF. The CDR3 DNA follows: TGTGCCAGCAGCCCCGGGGGAAGGACTGAAGCTTTCTTT.

The chain joins TRBV6-6 to TRBJ2-7; 8 bases map to TRBD1. J was trimmed by 3 bases and V by 5 bases; bases with no gene match: 6. In germline, CDR1 is MNHNY, CDR2 SVGAGI (reference sequence). CDR3 length: 14 residues. The CDR3 DNA follows: TGTGCCAGCAGTCATAGGACAGGGATCTACGAGCAGTACTTC. Its translation: CASSHRTGIYEQYF.

In this sample, this clone turned up once. The chain employs TRBV19 and TRBJ2-7; 9 bases agree with TRBD1. This CDR3 has 16 amino acids. The V and J ends lost 3 bases and 2 bases, in that order; junction bases with no gene match: 8. The V gene's germline CDR1 is LNHDA and CDR2 SQIVND (reference sequence). The CDR3 reads CASSIHLGTGPYEQYF. The CDR3 DNA reads TGTGCCAGTAGTATCCACCTCGGGACAGGGCCCTACGAGCAGTACTTC.

The gene calls are TRBV13 and TRBJ1-1; 7 positions match TRBD1. V dropped 5 bases and J dropped 4; count of bases not matched to a gene: 1. Germline V gene sequence: CDR1 PRHDT, CDR2 FYEKMQ (reference sequence). The CDR3 has 12 amino acids. This chain's CDR3 is CASSQGGTEAFF. CDR3 nucleotide sequence: TGTGCCAGCAGCCAGGGGGGCACTGAAGCTTTCTTT. Drawing the rest from reference TRBV13 and TRBJ1-1, the complete variable domain is AAGVIQSPRHLIKEKRETATLKCYPIPRHDTVYWYQQGPGQDPQFLISFYEKMQSDKGSIPDRFSAQQFSDYHSELNMSSLELGDSALYFCASSQGGTEAFFGQGTRLTVV.

The chain recombines TRBV18 with TRBJ1-1, with 7 bases aligning to TRBD1. The V gene's germline CDR1 is KGHSH and CDR2 LQKENI. The CDR3 covers 15 residues. The J segment lost 3 bases and the V segment lost 5 bases, leaving 9 bases of the junction unmatched. The CDR3 reads CASSSVGQLYTEAFF. The CDR3 nucleotides are TGTGCCAGCTCAAGTGTGGGACAGCTTTACACTGAAGCTTTCTTT.

This clone was observed a few times. This chain connects TRBV19 to TRBJ1-1, with TRBD1 identical over 8 bases. V gave up 4 bases and J gave up 2 bases; unmatched junction bases: 6. The CDR3 has 15 residues. Germline V CDR1 and CDR2: LNHDA, SQIVND (reference sequence). CDR3 nucleotide sequence: TGTGCCAGTAGTACTGGGACAGGTGTAAACACTGAAGCTTTCTTT. This translates into CASSTGTGVNTEAFF.

The chain joins TRBV12-5 to TRBJ1-5, with D perhaps TRBD1 (6 bases). Trimming left V 6 bases short and J 15 bases short, with 18 bases between. Germline-derived CDR1 and CDR2 are LGHNT and FRNRAP. CDR3 size: 12 residues. The CDR3: CASGPQRGRWHF. The CDR3 DNA sequence: TGTGCTAGTGGCCCTCAACGGGGGCGATGGCATTTT. Drawing the rest from reference TRBV12-5 and TRBJ1-5, the complete variable domain is DARVTQTPRHKVTEMGQEVTMRCQPILGHNTVFWYRQTMMQGLELLAYFRNRAPLDDSGMPKDRFSAEMPDATLATLKIQPSEPRDSAVYFCASGPQRGRWHFGDGTRLSIL.

The chain couples TRBV7-9 to TRBJ2-7, with D perhaps matching TRBD1 or TRBD2 (5 bases each). This CDR3 is 15 amino acids long. Looked up from germline, CDR1 is SEHNR and CDR2 is FQNEAQ (reference sequence). Trimming stripped 2 bases from V and 3 bases from J, with 14 bases between. The DNA for the CDR3 is TGTGCCAGCAGCTTAAGGGGACGGACCATCTACGAGCAGTACTTC. This translates into CASSLRGRTIYEQYF.

This chain joins TRBV7-2 and TRBJ1-1, with D maybe TRBD1 (5 bases). CDR1 and CDR2 from the germline V gene are SGHTA and FQGNSA. The CDR3 has 15 residues. V shed 3 bases and J shed 1 base, with 12 bases lying between them. The CDR3 DNA reads TGTGCCAGCAGCTTGTGGGGTGGGGGGAACACTGAAGCTTTCTTT. Its protein is CASSLWGGGNTEAFF.

The chain carries TRBV5-1 and TRBJ2-7; D not certain. CDR1 and CDR2 from the germline V gene are SGHRS and YFSETQ. V was cut by 3 bases and J by 0 bases, with 10 bases left in between. The CDR3 runs 14 residues. The CDR3 nucleotides are TGCGCCAGCAGCTCCCTAGGCGGCTCCTACGAGCAGTACTTC. Translation: CASSSLGGSYEQYF.

The V and J genes are TRBV18 and TRBJ1-3; D may be TRBD1 (5 bases). Trimming cost V 6 bases and J 0 bases, with 21 bases left between them. CDR1 and CDR2 from the germline V gene are KGHSH and LQKENI. The CDR3 sequence is 18 residues long. CDR3 amino acids: CASSPTQGTGSSGNTIYF. The CDR3 DNA follows: TGTGCCAGCTCCCCAACGCAGGGTACAGGCAGCTCTGGAAACACCATATATTTT.

This clone was found a few times. The gene calls are TRBV2 and TRBJ2-3; the D gene is possibly TRBD2 (6 bases). Trimming left V 4 bases short and J 0 bases short, with 8 bases between. Per germline, CDR1 SNHLY and CDR2 FYNNEI. CDR3 length: 14 amino acids. CDR3: CASSAGDSTDTQYF. The CDR3 bases are TGTGCCAGCAGTGCGGGGGACAGCACAGATACGCAGTATTTT.

The chain couples TRBV11-1 to TRBJ1-6; the match to TRBD1 covers 7 bases. This CDR3 is built from 15 residues. V lost 5 bases and J lost 4; bases outside the gene matches: 5. The germline CDR1 and CDR2 sequences are SGHAT and FQDESV (reference sequence). CDR3 coding DNA: TGTGCCAGCAGCCAAGGGACAGTTTATAATTCACCCCTCCACTTT. It is translated as CASSQGTVYNSPLHF.

This chain connects TRBV5-6 to TRBJ1-3; the D gene is possibly TRBD1 (5 bases). Germline values: CDR1 SGHDT, CDR2 YYEEEE. V lost 5 bases and J 2 bases, leaving 17 bases between the germline ends. The CDR3 totals 16 residues. Written as DNA, the CDR3 is TGTGCCAGCAGTTTAGGGGCAGGGATGACTGGAAACACCATATATTTT. Its protein is CASSLGAGMTGNTIYF.

The V gene is TRBV2, the J gene TRBJ1-6; possibly TRBD1 for D (6 bases). This CDR3 has 18 residues. V was shortened by 6 bases and J by 6 bases, with 24 bases between the two germline ends. CDR1 SNHLY and CDR2 FYNNEI come from the germline V gene. The CDR3 protein is CASRRGGMLSFANSPLHF. The CDR3 nucleotides are TGTGCCAGCAGGAGGGGGGGGATGTTATCTTTTGCTAATTCACCCCTCCACTTT.

This chain links TRBV19 with TRBJ1-2, with TRBD1 as a possible D gene (5 bases). Trimming stripped 6 bases from V and 7 bases from J, with 15 bases between. Germline V gives CDR1 LNHDA, CDR2 SQIVND (reference sequence). This CDR3 comprises 13 residues. The CDR3 nucleotides read TGTGCCAGTAGAAGGGCCAGGGAGGGTGGCTACACCTTC. It yields the protein CASRRAREGGYTF.